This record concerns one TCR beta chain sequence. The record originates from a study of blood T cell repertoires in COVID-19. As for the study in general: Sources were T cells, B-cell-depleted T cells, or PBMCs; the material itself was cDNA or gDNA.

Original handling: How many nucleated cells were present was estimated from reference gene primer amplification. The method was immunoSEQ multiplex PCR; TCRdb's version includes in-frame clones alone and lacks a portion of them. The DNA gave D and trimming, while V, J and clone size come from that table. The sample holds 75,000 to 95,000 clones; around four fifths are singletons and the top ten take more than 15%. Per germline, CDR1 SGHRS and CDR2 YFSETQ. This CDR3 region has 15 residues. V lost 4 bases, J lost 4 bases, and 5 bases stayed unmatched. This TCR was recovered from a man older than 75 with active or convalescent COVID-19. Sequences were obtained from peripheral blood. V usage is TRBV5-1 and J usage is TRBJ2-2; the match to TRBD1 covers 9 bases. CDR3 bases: TGCGCCAGCAGCACGGGACAGGGCTTCACCGGGGAGCTGTTTTTT. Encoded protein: CASSTGQGFTGELFF.